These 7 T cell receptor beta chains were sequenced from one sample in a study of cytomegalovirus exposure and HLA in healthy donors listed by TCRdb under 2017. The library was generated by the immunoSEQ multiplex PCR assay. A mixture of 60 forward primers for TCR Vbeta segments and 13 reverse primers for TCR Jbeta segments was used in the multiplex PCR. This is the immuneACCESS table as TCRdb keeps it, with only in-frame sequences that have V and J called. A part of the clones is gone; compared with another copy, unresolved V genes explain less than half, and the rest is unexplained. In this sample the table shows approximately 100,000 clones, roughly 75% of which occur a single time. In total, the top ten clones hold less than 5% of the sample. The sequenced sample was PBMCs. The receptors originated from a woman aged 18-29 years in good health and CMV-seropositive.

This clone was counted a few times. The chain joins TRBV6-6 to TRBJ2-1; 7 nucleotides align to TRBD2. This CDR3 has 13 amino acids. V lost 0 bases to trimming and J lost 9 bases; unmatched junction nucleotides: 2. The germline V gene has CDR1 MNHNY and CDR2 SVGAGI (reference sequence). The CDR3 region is CASSYSAGSEQFF. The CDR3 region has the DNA TGTGCCAGCAGTTACTCAGCGGGGAGTGAGCAGTTCTTC.

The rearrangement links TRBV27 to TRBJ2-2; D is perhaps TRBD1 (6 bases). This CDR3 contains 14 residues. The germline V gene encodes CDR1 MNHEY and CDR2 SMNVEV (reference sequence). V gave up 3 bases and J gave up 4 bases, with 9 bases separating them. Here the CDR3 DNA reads TGTGCCAGCAGTTTCCTAGGGGGCACCGGGGAGCTGTTTTTT. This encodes CASSFLGGTGELFF.

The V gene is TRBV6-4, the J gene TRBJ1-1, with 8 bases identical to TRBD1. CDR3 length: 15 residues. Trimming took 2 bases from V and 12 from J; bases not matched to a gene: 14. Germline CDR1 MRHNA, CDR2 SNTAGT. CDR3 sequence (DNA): TGTGCCAGCAGTGACCCCGGGACAGGCCGAGCTCAGACTTTCTTT. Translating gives CASSDPGTGRAQTFF.

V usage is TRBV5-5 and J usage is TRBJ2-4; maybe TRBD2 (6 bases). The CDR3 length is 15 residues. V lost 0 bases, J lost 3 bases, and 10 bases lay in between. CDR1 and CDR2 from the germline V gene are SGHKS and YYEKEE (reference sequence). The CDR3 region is CASSLAGTGKNIQYF. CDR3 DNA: TGTGCCAGCAGCTTGGCCGGGACTGGCAAAAACATTCAGTACTTC.

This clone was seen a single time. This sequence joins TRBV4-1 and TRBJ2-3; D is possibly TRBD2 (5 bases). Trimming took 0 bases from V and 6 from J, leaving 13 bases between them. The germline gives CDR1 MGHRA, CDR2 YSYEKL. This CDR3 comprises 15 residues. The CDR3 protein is CASSQDETRLDTQYF. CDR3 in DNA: TGCGCCAGCAGCCAAGATGAAACTAGGTTGGATACGCAGTATTTT.

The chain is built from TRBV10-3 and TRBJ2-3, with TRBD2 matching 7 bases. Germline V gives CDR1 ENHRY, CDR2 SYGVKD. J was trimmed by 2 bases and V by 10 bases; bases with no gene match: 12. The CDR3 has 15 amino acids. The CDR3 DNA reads TGTGCCACAAAATCCGGGACTACTCTCACAGATACGCAGTATTTT. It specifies CATKSGTTLTDTQYF.

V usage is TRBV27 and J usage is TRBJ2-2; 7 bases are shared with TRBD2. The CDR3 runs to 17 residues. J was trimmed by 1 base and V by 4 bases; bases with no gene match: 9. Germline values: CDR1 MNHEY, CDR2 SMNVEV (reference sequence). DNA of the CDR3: TGTGCCAGCAGTTCGACTTACTTAGCGGGGAACACCGGGGAGCTGTTTTTT. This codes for CASSSTYLAGNTGELFF.